This TCR beta chain was found in a study of Ad26.COV2.S vaccination and SARS-CoV-2 variants. The method was immunoSEQ multiplex PCR; TCRdb's version includes in-frame clones alone and lacks a portion of them. The repertoire has around 340,000 clones, 70% to 90% of them found once; the top ten carry roughly 10%. In its sample, this clone was seen a few times. The same CDR3 arises from other DNA sequences in this sample as well. V lost 6 bases to trimming and J lost 5 bases; unmatched junction nucleotides: 9. The CDR3 covers 14 residues. Per the germline V gene, CDR1 is MDHEN and CDR2 is SYDVKM. Treatment specified: roughly 19 received Ad26.COV2.S at low or high dose, single or two shots; about five received placebo; per-sample allocation not given. Sampling was done on day 63 after the first vaccine or placebo injection.

The receptor's source is a person aged 18-60 years who received the Ad26.COV2.S COVID-19 vaccine or a placebo. The source was peripheral blood, collected in a trial of Ad26.COV2.S vaccine versus placebo. The chain uses TRBV28 and TRBJ1-2; 7 bases agree with TRBD1. CDR3 in DNA: TGTGCCAGCAGGCGAAGGGACAGAGGGTATGGCTACACCTTC. It translates to CASRRRDRGYGYTF.